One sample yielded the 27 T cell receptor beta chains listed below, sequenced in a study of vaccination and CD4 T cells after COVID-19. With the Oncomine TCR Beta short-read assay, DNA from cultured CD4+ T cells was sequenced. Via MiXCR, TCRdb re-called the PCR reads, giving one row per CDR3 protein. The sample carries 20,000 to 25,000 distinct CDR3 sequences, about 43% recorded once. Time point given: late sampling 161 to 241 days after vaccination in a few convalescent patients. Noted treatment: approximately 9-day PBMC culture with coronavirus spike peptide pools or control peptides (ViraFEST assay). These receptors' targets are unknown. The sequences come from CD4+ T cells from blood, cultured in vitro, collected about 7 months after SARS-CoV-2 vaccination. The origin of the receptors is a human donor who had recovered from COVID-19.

DNA for the CDR3: TGTGCCAGCAGCTCCGCATACCCGATTGAGGGAGAGATCTACAATGAGCAGTTCTTC. Translation: CASSSAYPIEGEIYNEQFF. The chain employs TRBV7-8 and TRBJ2-1, with a possible D match to TRBD2 (5 bases). In germline, CDR1 is SGHVS, CDR2 FQNEAQ. CDR3 size: 19 residues. V lost 4 bases and J lost 3, with 25 bases in between.

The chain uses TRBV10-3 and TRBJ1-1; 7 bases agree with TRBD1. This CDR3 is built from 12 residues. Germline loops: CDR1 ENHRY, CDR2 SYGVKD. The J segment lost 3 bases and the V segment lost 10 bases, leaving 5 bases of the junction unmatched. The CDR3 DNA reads TGTGCCACTGGACAGGTAGACACTGAAGCTTTCTTT. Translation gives CATGQVDTEAFF.

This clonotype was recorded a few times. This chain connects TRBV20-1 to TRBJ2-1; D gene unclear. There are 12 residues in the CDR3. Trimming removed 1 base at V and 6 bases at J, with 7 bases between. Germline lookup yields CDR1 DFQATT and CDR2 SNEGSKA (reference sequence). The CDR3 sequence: CSARGGFNEQFF. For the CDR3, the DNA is TGCAGTGCTAGAGGTGGATTCAATGAGCAGTTCTTC.

CDR3: CSARLRQTNTEAFF. DNA of the CDR3: TGCAGTGCTAGACTCCGACAGACTAACACTGAAGCTTTCTTT. The chain recombines TRBV20-1 with TRBJ1-1; possibly TRBD1 for D (5 bases). This CDR3 contains 14 residues. Germline V gene data show CDR1 as DFQATT and CDR2 as SNEGSKA (reference sequence). V lost 2 bases and J lost 2, with 12 bases in between.

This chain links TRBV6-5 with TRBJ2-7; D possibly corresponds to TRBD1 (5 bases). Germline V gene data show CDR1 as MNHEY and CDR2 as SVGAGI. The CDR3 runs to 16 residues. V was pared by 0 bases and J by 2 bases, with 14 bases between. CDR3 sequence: CASSYSPRQYTYEQYF. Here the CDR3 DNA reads TGTGCCAGCAGTTACTCGCCCCGACAGTATACCTACGAGCAGTACTTC.

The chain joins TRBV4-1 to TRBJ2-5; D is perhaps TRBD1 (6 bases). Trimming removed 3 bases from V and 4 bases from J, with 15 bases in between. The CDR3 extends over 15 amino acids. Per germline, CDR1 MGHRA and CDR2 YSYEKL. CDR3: CASSHHIGQTETQYF. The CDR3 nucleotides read TGCGCCAGCAGCCATCACATTGGACAGACAGAGACCCAGTACTTC.

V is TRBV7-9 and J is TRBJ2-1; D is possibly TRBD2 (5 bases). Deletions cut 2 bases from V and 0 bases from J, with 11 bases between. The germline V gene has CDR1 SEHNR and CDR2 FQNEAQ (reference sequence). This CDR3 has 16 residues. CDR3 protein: CASSLWLAGSYNEQFF. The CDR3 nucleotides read TGTGCCAGCAGCTTATGGCTCGCGGGCTCCTACAATGAGCAGTTCTTC.

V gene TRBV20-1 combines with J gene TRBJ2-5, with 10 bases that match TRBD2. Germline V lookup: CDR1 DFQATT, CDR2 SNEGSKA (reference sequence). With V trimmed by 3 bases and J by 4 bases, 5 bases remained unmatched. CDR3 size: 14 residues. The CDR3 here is CSASPSGGGETQYF. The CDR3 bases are TGCAGTGCTAGCCCTAGCGGGGGCGGAGAGACCCAGTACTTC.

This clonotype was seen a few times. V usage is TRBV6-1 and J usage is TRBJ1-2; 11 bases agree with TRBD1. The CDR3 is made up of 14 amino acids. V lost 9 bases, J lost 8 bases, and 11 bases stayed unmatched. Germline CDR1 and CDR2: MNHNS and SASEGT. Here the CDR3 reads CASAGTGGRYGYTF. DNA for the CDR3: TGTGCCAGTGCCGGGACAGGGGGTAGGTACGGCTACACCTTC.

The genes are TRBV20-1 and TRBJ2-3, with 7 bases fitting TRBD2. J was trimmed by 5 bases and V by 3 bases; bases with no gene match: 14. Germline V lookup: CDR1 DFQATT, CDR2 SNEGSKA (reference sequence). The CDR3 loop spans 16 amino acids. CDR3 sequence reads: CSASGVAGVFVDTQYF. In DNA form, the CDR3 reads TGCAGTGCTAGCGGAGTTGCGGGGGTGTTCGTAGATACGCAGTATTTT.

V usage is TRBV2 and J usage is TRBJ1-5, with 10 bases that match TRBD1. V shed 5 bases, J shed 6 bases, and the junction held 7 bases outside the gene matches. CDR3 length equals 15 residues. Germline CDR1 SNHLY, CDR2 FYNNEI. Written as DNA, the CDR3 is TGTGCCAGCAGTACGACAGGGGGCGACAGTCAGCCCCAGCATTTT. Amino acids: CASSTTGGDSQPQHF.

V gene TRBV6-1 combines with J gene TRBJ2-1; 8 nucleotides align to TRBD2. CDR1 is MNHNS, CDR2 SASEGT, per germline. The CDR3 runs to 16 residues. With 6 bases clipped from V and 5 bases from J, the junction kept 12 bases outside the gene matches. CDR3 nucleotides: TGTGCCAGCAGCGGGGCGGGCGGGAGGACCCACAATGAGCAGTTCTTC. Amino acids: CASSGAGGRTHNEQFF.

CDR3 sequence (DNA): TGTGCCAGCAGTGAAGGAATCCAAGAGACCCAGTACTTC. This gives the protein CASSEGIQETQYF. This sequence joins TRBV6-1 and TRBJ2-5; D not resolved. Germline V gene lookup returns CDR1 MNHNS and CDR2 SASEGT. V lost 1 base, J lost 1 base, and 4 bases lay in between. The CDR3 has 13 amino acids.

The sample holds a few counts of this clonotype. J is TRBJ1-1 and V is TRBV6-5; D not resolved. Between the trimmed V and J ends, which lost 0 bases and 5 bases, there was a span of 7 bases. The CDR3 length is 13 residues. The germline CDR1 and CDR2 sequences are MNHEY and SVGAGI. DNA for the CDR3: TGTGCCAGCAGTTACTCTGGGGTTACTGAAGCTTTCTTT. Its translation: CASSYSGVTEAFF.

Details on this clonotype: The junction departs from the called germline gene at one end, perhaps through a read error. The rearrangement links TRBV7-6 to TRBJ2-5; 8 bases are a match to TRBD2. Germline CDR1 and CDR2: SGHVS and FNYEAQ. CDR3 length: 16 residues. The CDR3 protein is CASSLGSSGFQETQYF. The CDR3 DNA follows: TGTGCTAGCAGCTTAGGGTCTAGCGGGTTCCAAGAGACCCAGTACTTC. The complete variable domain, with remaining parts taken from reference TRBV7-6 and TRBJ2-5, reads GAGVSQSPRYKVTKRGQDVALRCDPISGHVSLYWYRQALGQGPEFLTYFNYEAQQDKSGLPNDRFSAERPEGSISTLTIQRTEQRDSAMYRCASSLGSSGFQETQYFGPGTRLLVL.

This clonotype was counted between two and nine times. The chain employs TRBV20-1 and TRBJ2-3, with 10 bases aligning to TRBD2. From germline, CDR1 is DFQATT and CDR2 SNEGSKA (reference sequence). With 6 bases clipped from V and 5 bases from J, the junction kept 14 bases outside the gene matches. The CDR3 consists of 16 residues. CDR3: CSAHPRAGGPVDTQYF. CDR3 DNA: TGCAGTGCCCACCCAAGAGCGGGAGGGCCGGTAGATACGCAGTATTTT.

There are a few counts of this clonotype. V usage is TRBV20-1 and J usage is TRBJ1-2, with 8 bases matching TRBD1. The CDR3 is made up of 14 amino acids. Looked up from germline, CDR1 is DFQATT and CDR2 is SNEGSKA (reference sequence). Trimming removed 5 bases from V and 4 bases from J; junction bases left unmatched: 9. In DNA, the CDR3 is TGCAGTGCTGAGTCAGGGGGCGCCGGCTATGGCTACACCTTC. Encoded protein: CSAESGGAGYGYTF.

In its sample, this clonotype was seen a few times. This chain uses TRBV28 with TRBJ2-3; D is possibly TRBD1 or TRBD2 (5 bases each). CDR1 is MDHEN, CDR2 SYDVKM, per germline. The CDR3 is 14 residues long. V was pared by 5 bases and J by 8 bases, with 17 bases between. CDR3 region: CASSPHMDGATQYF. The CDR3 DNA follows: TGTGCCAGCAGTCCGCACATGGACGGGGCTACGCAGTATTTT.

The DNA for the CDR3 is TGTGCCAGCAGTCTGACAGAGAACACTGAAGCTTTCTTT. It codes for CASSLTENTEAFF. This chain connects TRBV6-1 to TRBJ1-1; possibly TRBD1 for D (5 bases). CDR3 size: 13 residues. V lost 5 bases and J lost 1, with 8 bases in between. The V gene's germline CDR1 is MNHNS and CDR2 SASEGT.

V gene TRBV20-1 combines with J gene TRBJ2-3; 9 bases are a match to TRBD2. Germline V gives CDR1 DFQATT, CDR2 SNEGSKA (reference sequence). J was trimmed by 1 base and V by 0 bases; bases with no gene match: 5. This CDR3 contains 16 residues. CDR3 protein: CSARDLAGFGTDTQYF. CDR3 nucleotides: TGCAGTGCTAGAGACCTAGCGGGATTCGGCACAGATACGCAGTATTTT.

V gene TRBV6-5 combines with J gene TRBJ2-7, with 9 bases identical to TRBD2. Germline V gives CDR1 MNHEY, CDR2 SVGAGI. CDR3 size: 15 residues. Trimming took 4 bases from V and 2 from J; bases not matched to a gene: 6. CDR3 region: CASSSPASGTYEQYF. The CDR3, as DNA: TGTGCCAGCAGTTCCCCGGCTAGCGGGACCTACGAGCAGTACTTC.

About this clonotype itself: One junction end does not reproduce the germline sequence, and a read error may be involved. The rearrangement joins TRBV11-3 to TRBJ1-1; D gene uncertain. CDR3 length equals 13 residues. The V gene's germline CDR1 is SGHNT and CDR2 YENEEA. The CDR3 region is CASSLGVNAEAFF. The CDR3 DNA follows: TGTGCCAGCAGCTTAGGGGTGAACGCTGAAGCTTTCTTT.

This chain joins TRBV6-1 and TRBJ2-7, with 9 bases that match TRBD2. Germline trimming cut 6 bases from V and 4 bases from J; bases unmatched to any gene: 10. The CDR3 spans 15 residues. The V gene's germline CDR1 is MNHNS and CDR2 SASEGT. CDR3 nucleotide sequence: TGTGCCAGCAGGCTGGTAGCGGGGGTAGGTTACGAGCAGTACTTC. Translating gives CASRLVAGVGYEQYF.

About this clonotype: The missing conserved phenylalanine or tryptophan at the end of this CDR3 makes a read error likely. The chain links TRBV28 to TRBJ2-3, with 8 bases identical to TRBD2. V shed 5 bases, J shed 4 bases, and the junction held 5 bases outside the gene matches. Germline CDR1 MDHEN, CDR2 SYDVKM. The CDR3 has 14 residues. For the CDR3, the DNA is TGTGCCAGCAGTCGCGGACTAGCATCAGATACGCAGTATTCT. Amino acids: CASSRGLASDTQYS.

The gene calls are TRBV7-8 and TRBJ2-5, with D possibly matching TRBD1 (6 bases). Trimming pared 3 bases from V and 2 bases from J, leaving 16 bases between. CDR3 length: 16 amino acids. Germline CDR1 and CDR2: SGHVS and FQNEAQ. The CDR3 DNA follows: TGTGCCAGCAGCTTGGCCGACAGGAACTCACAAGAGACCCAGTACTTC. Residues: CASSLADRNSQETQYF.

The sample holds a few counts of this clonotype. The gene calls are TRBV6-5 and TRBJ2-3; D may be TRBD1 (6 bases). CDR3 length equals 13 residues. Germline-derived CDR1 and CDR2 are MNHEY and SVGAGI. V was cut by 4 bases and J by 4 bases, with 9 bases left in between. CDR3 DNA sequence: TGTGCCAGCAGTTCGACAGGCCCAGATACGCAGTATTTT. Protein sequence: CASSSTGPDTQYF.

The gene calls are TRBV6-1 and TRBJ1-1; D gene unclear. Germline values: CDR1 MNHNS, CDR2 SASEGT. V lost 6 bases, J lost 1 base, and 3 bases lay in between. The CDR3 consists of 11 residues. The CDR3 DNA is TGTGCCAGCAGCGAGAACACTGAAGCTTTCTTT. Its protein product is CASSENTEAFF.